A selection of T cell receptor beta chains follows, all from one sample in a study of T cells in pancreatic ductal adenocarcinoma. Data came from immunoSEQ multiplex PCR; TCRdb stores just in-frame clones and leaves some out. The data show some 4,300 clones, with roughly three quarters seen just once and 6.5% to 9.5% held by the top ten. Sequencing used pancreatic tumor tissue. These receptors originate from a human donor with pancreatic ductal adenocarcinoma. The donor label of this sample is uncertain. The CDR3 runs from the conserved cysteine through the conserved F or W. The D gene is left open where the match is weak. Some rows mark clone size as missing; the rest say once, few, many or name a class of expanded clone.

j_call clone_size v_call d_call cdr3_aa cdr3_nt
TRBJ1-2 NA TRBV28 TRBD1 CAGSLSGGSDYGYTF TGTGCCGGCAGTTTATCAGGGGGGTCTGACTATGGCTACACCTTC
TRBJ1-2 NA TRBV7-6 NA CASSLGGARYGYTF TGTGCCAGCAGCCTGGGGGGGGCACGATATGGCTACACCTTC
TRBJ2-7 few TRBV5-4 NA CASSFRRYEQYF TGTGCCAGCAGCTTTAGACGCTACGAGCAGTACTTC
TRBJ1-4 NA TRBV19 TRBD1 CASSINRGGEKLFF TGTGCCAGTAGTATCAACAGGGGAGGAGAAAAACTGTTTTTT
TRBJ2-4 NA TRBV7-9 TRBD1 CASSLGRDRGVGKNIQYF TGTGCCAGCAGCTTAGGCCGGGACAGGGGGGTGGGGAAAAACATTCAGTACTTC
TRBJ1-3 NA TRBV5-1 NA CASSEANSGNTIYF TGCGCCAGCAGCGAGGCCAACTCTGGAAACACCATATATTTT
TRBJ2-7 NA TRBV2 NA CASSEALVSRRQYF TGTGCCAGCAGTGAAGCGCTGGTTTCCCGCCGGCAGTACTTC
TRBJ2-7 NA TRBV7-2 NA CASGPLDSYEQYF TGTGCCAGCGGACCGTTGGACTCCTACGAGCAGTACTTC
TRBJ2-7 NA TRBV6-5 NA CASSYSGLYSYEQYF TGTGCCAGCAGTTACTCGGGCCTTTACTCCTACGAGCAGTACTTC
TRBJ1-2 NA TRBV5-6 TRBD1 CASSLGDRGRPYYGYTF TGTGCCAGCAGCTTGGGGGACAGGGGACGGCCCTACTATGGCTACACCTTC
TRBJ1-2 few TRBV29-1 TRBD1 CSVEDRKGGAWHGYTF TGCAGCGTTGAAGATCGTAAAGGGGGCGCGTGGCATGGCTACACCTTC
TRBJ2-3 NA TRBV29-1 TRBD2 CSVEGLRGTSGTTDTQYF TGCAGCGTTGAAGGCCTTCGGGGGACTAGCGGTACTACAGATACGCAGTATTTT
TRBJ1-6 large TRBV4-2 NA CASSQDVGRRTNSPLHF TGTGCCAGCAGCCAAGACGTTGGGAGGCGGACTAATTCACCCCTCCACTTT
TRBJ2-2 NA TRBV30 TRBD1 CAWSTGQGRTGELFF TGTGCCTGGAGTACCGGACAGGGGAGGACCGGGGAGCTGTTTTTT
TRBJ1-1 NA TRBV30 NA CAWSVILSGAFF TGTGCCTGGAGTGTAATATTGAGCGGGGCTTTCTTT
TRBJ1-2 NA TRBV11-3 TRBD1 CASSWDRANYGYTF TGTGCCAGCAGCTGGGACAGGGCGAACTATGGCTACACCTTC
TRBJ1-1 NA TRBV19 NA CASSITGVVNTEAFF TGTGCCAGTAGTATTACGGGGGTGGTGAACACTGAAGCTTTCTTT
TRBJ2-1 NA TRBV9 NA CASSVEEVEQFF TGTGCCAGCAGCGTAGAAGAGGTTGAGCAGTTCTTC
TRBJ1-1 NA TRBV9 TRBD1 CASSVVTGGLNTEAFF TGTGCCAGCAGCGTAGTGACAGGGGGCCTGAACACTGAAGCTTTCTTT
TRBJ2-5 NA TRBV5-8 TRBD2 CASSLIGLAVYQETQYF TGTGCCAGCAGCTTGATCGGGCTAGCGGTGTACCAAGAGACCCAGTACTTC
TRBJ1-1 few TRBV19 NA CATSISDTEAFF TGTGCCACCAGTATCTCGGACACTGAAGCTTTCTTT
TRBJ1-6 NA TRBV7-8 NA CASSWKRSPLHF TGTGCCAGCAGCTGGAAGAGGTCACCCCTCCACTTT
TRBJ1-2 NA TRBV7-8 TRBD1 CASSLATTGGIYGYTF TGTGCCAGCAGCTTAGCTACGACAGGGGGCATCTATGGCTACACCTTC
TRBJ1-1 NA TRBV9 TRBD1 CASSGTGGGRNTEAFF TGTGCCAGCAGCGGGACAGGGGGCGGAAGGAACACTGAAGCTTTCTTT
TRBJ1-1 NA TRBV19 TRBD1 CASSPRDSEAFF TGTGCCAGTAGTCCCCGGGACAGTGAAGCTTTCTTT
TRBJ1-5 NA TRBV7-6 NA CASSPGTSGNQPQHF TGTGCCAGCAGCCCCGGCACCTCGGGCAATCAGCCCCAGCATTTT
TRBJ1-2 NA TRBV19 NA CASSPSSGTGYTF TGTGCCAGTAGTCCTTCCTCGGGGACAGGCTACACCTTC
TRBJ1-2 NA TRBV5-8 TRBD1 CASSLAGTGVFYGYTF TGTGCCAGCAGCTTGGCCGGGACAGGGGTCTTCTATGGCTACACCTTC
TRBJ2-2 NA TRBV10-3 TRBD1 CAISESGQVNTGELFF TGTGCCATCAGTGAGTCGGGACAGGTGAACACCGGGGAGCTGTTTTTT
TRBJ1-6 NA TRBV7-2 NA CASSLGFGQGRSPLHF TGTGCCAGCAGCTTAGGTTTCGGGCAGGGACGGTCACCCCTCCACTTT
TRBJ1-3 once TRBV19 NA CASSTLAPSGNTIYF TGTGCCAGTAGTACGTTGGCACCGTCAGGAAACACCATATATTTT
TRBJ1-1 NA TRBV4-3 NA CASSQDLRNTQTTEAFF TGCGCCAGCAGCCAAGATCTGAGGAACACCCAGACCACTGAAGCTTTCTTT
TRBJ2-1 NA TRBV12-5 NA CASGLGGHLNNEQFF TGTGCTAGTGGTTTGGGCGGACACCTTAACAATGAGCAGTTCTTC
TRBJ2-3 NA TRBV7-3 NA CASSLTALAFVGTDTQYF TGTGCCAGCAGCTTAACCGCACTAGCCTTTGTCGGCACAGATACGCAGTATTTT
TRBJ1-4 NA TRBV28 NA CASSPAAGPTMGEKLFF TGTGCCAGCAGTCCTGCGGCGGGGCCCACGATGGGTGAAAAACTGTTTTTT
TRBJ2-3 NA TRBV7-9 TRBD1 CASSFEGQGADTQYF TGTGCCAGCAGCTTTGAGGGACAGGGGGCAGATACGCAGTATTTT
TRBJ2-3 NA TRBV5-6 NA CASSLPGTLASTDTQYF TGTGCCAGCAGCTTGCCCGGGACCCTCGCTAGCACAGATACGCAGTATTTT
TRBJ2-7 NA TRBV7-2 TRBD1 CASSPRGSFSSYEQYF TGTGCCAGCAGTCCCAGGGGGAGTTTTAGCTCCTACGAGCAGTACTTC
TRBJ2-2 NA TRBV18 TRBD1 CASSSGQGQTGELFF TGTGCCAGCTCGTCCGGACAGGGGCAGACCGGGGAGCTGTTTTTT
TRBJ2-7 once TRBV7-2 NA CASSFGGASYEQYF TGTGCCAGCAGCTTCGGCGGGGCCTCCTACGAGCAGTACTTC
TRBJ2-1 once TRBV11-2 NA CASSLGGSYNEQFF TGTGCCAGCAGCTTAGGAGGCAGTTACAATGAGCAGTTCTTC
TRBJ1-5 NA TRBV29-1 NA CSVGEGGNQPQHF TGCAGCGTCGGGGAAGGGGGCAATCAGCCCCAGCATTTT
TRBJ2-7 NA TRBV9 NA CASSVAMTGAQYEQYF TGTGCCAGCAGCGTAGCTATGACGGGGGCTCAATACGAGCAGTACTTC
TRBJ2-7 NA TRBV7-2 TRBD1 CASSLTSGRGLNYEQYF TGTGCCAGCAGCTTGACTTCAGGCAGGGGGCTTAACTACGAGCAGTACTTC
TRBJ1-5 NA TRBV4-3 NA CASSQGGDQPQHF TGCGCCAGCAGCCAGGGGGGGGACCAGCCCCAGCATTTT